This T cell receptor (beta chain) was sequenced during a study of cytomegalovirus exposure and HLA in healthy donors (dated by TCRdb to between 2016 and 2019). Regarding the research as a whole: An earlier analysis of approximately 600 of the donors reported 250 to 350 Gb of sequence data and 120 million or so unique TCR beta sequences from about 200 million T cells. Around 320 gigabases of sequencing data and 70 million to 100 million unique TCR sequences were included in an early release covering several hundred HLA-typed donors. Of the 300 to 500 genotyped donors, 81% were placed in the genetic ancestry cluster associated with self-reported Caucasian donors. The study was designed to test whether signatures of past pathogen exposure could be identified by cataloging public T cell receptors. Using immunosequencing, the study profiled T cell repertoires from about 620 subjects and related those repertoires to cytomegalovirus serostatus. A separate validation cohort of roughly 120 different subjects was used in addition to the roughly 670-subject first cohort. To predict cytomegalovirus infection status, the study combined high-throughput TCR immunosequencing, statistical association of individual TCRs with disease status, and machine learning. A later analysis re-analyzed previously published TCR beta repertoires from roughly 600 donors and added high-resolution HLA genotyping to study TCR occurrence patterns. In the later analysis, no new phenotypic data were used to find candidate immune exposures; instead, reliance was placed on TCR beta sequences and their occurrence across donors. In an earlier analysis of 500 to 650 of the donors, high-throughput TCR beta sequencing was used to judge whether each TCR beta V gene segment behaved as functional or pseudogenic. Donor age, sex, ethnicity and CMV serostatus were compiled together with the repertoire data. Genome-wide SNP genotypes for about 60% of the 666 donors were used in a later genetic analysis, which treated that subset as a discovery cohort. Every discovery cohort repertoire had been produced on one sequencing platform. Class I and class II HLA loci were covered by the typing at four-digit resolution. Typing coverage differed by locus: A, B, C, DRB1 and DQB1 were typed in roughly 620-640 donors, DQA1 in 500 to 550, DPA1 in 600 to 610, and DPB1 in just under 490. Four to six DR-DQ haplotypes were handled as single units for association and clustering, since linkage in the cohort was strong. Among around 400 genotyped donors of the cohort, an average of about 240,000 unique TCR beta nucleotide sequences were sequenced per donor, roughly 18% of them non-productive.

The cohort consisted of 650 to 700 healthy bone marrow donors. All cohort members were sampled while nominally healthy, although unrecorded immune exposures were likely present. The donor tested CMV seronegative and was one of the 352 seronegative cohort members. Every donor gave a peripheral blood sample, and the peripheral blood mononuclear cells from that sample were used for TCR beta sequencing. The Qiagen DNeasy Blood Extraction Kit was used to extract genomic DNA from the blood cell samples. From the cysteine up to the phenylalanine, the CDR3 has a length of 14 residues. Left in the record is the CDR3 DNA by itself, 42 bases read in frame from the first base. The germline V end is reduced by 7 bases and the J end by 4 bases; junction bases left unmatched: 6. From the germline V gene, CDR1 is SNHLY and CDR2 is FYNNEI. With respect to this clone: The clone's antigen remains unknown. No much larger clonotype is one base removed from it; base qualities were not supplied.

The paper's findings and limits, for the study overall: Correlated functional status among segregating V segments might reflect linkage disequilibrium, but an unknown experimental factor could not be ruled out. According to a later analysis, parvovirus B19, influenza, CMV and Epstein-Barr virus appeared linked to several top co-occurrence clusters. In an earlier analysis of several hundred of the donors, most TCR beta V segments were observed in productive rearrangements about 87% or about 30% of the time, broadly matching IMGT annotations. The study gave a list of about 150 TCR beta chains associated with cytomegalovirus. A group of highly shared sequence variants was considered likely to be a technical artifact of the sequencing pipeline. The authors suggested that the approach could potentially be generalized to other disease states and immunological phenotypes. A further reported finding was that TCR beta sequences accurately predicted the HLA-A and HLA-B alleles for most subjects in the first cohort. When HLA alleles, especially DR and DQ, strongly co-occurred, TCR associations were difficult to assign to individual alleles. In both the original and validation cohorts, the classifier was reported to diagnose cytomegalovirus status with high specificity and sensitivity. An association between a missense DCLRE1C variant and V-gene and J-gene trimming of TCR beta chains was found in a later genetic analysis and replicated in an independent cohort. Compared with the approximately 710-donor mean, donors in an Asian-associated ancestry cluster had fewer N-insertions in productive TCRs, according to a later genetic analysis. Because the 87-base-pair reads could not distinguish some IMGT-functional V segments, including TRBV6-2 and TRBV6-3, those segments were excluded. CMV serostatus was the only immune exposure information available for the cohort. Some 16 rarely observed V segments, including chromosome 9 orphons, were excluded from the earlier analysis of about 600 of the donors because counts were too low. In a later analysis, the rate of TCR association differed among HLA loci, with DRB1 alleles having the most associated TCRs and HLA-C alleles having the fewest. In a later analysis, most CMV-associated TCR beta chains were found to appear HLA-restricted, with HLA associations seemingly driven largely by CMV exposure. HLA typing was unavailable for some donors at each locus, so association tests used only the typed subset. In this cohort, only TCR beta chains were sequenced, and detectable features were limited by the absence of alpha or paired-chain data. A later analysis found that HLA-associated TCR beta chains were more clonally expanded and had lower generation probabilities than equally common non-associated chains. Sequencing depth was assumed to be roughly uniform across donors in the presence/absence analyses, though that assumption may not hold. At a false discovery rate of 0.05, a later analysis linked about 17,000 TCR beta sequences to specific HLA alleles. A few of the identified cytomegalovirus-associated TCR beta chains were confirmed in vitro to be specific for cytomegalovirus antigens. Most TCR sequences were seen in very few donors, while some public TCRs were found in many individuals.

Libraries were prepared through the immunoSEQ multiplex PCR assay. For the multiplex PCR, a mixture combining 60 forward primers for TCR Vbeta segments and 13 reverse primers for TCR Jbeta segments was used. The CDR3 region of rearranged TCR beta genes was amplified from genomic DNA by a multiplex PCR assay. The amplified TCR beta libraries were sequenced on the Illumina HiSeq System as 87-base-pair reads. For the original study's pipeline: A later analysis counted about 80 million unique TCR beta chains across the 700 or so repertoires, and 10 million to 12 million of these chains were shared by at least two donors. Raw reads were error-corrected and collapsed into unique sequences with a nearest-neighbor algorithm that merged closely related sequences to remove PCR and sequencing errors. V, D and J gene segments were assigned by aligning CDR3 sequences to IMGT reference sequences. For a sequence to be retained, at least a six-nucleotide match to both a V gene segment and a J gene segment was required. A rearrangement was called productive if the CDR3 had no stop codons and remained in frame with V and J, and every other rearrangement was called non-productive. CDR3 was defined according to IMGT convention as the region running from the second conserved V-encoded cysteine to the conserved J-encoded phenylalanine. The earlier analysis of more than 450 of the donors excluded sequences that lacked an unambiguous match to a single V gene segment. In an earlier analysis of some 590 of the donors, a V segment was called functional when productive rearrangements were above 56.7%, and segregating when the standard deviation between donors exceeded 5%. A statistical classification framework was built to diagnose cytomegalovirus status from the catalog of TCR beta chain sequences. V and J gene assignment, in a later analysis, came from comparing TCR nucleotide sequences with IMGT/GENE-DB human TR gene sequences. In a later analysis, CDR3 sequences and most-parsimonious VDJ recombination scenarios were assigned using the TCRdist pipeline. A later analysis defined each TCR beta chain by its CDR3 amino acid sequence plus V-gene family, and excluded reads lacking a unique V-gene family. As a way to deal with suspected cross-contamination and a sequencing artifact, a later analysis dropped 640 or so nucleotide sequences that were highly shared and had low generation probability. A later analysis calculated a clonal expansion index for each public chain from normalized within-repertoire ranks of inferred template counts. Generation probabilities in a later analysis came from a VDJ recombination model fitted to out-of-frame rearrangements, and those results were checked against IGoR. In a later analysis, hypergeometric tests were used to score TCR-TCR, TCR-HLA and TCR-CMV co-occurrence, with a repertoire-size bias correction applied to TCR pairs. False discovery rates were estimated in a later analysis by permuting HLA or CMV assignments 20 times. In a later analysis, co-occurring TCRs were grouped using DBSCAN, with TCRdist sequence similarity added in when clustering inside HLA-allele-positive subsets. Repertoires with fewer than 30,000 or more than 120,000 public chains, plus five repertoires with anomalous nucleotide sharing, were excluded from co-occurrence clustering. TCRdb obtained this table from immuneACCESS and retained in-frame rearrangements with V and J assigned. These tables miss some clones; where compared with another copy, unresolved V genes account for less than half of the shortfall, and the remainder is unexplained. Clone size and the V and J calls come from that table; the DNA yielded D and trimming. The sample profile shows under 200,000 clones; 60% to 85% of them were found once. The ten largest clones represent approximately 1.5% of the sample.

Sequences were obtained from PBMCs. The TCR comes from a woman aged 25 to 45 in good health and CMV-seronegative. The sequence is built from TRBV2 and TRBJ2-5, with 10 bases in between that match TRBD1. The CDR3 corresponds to CASNRDRGVETQYF. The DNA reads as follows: TGTGCCAGCAACCGGGACAGGGGCGTAGAGACCCAGTACTTC.